This is a list of T cell receptor beta chains from one sample in a study of cytomegalovirus exposure and HLA in healthy donors. Measured with immunoSEQ multiplex PCR; TCRdb has only the in-frame clones, and not every one. The sample shows 150,000 to 200,000 clones, approximately 82% of them seen only once. Source material: PBMCs. All receptors come from a man in his forties in good health and CMV-seropositive. The CDR3 runs from the conserved cysteine through the conserved F or W. Each record gives: clone size, V gene, D gene, J gene, CDR3 protein, CDR3 DNA. D genes are given only for firm matches. For some rows the clone size is stated as once, few or many, or as a class when expanded; others skip it.

clone size: NA; V gene: TRBV5-1; D gene: NA; J gene: TRBJ1-1; CDR3 protein: CASSLAVATVGEAFF; CDR3 DNA: TGCGCCAGCAGCTTGGCCGTCGCGACAGTTGGTGAAGCTTTCTTT
clone size: NA; V gene: TRBV10-1; D gene: TRBD1; J gene: TRBJ1-4; CDR3 protein: CASSESTEGATEKLFF; CDR3 DNA: TGCGCCAGCAGTGAGTCGACTGAGGGGGCGACCGAAAAACTGTTTTTT
clone size: NA; V gene: TRBV5-8; D gene: TRBD2; J gene: TRBJ2-5; CDR3 protein: CASSAGLAGGHRETQYF; CDR3 DNA: TGTGCCAGCAGCGCCGGACTAGCGGGAGGGCATCGGGAGACCCAGTACTTC
clone size: NA; V gene: TRBV2; D gene: TRBD1; J gene: TRBJ2-2; CDR3 protein: CASISQGTGVGGELFF; CDR3 DNA: TGTGCCAGCATCAGTCAAGGGACAGGAGTTGGCGGGGAGCTGTTTTTT
clone size: NA; V gene: TRBV28; D gene: NA; J gene: TRBJ2-2; CDR3 protein: CASSGHSHTGELFF; CDR3 DNA: TGTGCCAGCAGTGGACATTCCCACACCGGGGAGCTGTTTTTT
clone size: NA; V gene: TRBV6-6; D gene: NA; J gene: TRBJ2-7; CDR3 protein: CASSNTGTGDEQYF; CDR3 DNA: TGTGCCAGCAGTAATACAGGAACGGGGGACGAGCAGTACTTC
clone size: NA; V gene: TRBV4-1; D gene: NA; J gene: TRBJ2-7; CDR3 protein: CASSQEGASSYEQYF; CDR3 DNA: TGCGCCAGCAGCCAAGAGGGGGCCAGCTCCTACGAGCAGTACTTC
clone size: NA; V gene: TRBV9; D gene: TRBD2; J gene: TRBJ2-1; CDR3 protein: CASSVGTSGGRGYNEQFF; CDR3 DNA: TGTGCCAGCAGCGTAGGGACTAGCGGGGGTCGGGGTTACAATGAGCAGTTCTTC
clone size: NA; V gene: TRBV5-1; D gene: TRBD1; J gene: TRBJ2-1; CDR3 protein: CASSARTGDYNEQFF; CDR3 DNA: TGCGCCAGCAGCGCGCGGACAGGGGATTACAATGAGCAGTTCTTC
clone size: NA; V gene: TRBV19; D gene: NA; J gene: TRBJ1-1; CDR3 protein: CASSPRRLEAFF; CDR3 DNA: TGTGCCAGTAGTCCTAGACGGTTGGAAGCTTTCTTT
clone size: NA; V gene: TRBV28; D gene: TRBD1; J gene: TRBJ1-2; CDR3 protein: CAIHGQGVHGYTF; CDR3 DNA: TGTGCCATCCACGGACAGGGGGTGCATGGCTACACCTTC
clone size: NA; V gene: TRBV9; D gene: NA; J gene: TRBJ1-2; CDR3 protein: CASSVAGGAGGYTF; CDR3 DNA: TGTGCCAGCAGCGTAGCCGGGGGGGCCGGGGGCTACACCTTC
clone size: NA; V gene: TRBV5-8; D gene: TRBD2; J gene: TRBJ2-1; CDR3 protein: CASSHSGRIDNEQFF; CDR3 DNA: TGTGCCAGCAGCCATAGCGGGAGGATCGACAATGAGCAGTTCTTC
clone size: NA; V gene: TRBV9; D gene: NA; J gene: TRBJ1-1; CDR3 protein: CASSGTPQGYTEAFF; CDR3 DNA: TGTGCCAGCAGCGGAACACCACAGGGATACACTGAAGCTTTCTTT
clone size: NA; V gene: TRBV30; D gene: NA; J gene: TRBJ1-3; CDR3 protein: CAWSSAHSGNTIYF; CDR3 DNA: TGTGCCTGGAGTTCTGCACACTCTGGAAACACCATATATTTT
clone size: NA; V gene: TRBV7-9; D gene: TRBD1; J gene: TRBJ1-4; CDR3 protein: CASSVGTATNEKLFF; CDR3 DNA: TGTGCCAGCAGCGTAGGGACAGCAACTAATGAAAAACTGTTTTTT
clone size: few; V gene: TRBV7-8; D gene: NA; J gene: TRBJ2-5; CDR3 protein: CASSFGWQGQETQYF; CDR3 DNA: TGTGCCAGCAGCTTTGGGTGGCAGGGCCAAGAGACCCAGTACTTC
clone size: NA; V gene: TRBV30; D gene: NA; J gene: TRBJ2-3; CDR3 protein: CAWSPLGPGGTDTQYF; CDR3 DNA: TGTGCCTGGAGCCCCCTTGGTCCTGGCGGGACAGATACGCAGTATTTT
clone size: NA; V gene: TRBV30; D gene: TRBD1; J gene: TRBJ2-7; CDR3 protein: CAWSVPTGGSYEQYF; CDR3 DNA: TGTGCCTGGAGTGTGCCGACAGGGGGTTCCTACGAGCAGTACTTC
clone size: NA; V gene: TRBV9; D gene: NA; J gene: TRBJ1-3; CDR3 protein: CASSEGGPSGGNTIYF; CDR3 DNA: TGTGCCAGCAGCGAGGGGGGGCCATCGGGAGGAAACACCATATATTTT
clone size: NA; V gene: TRBV2; D gene: NA; J gene: TRBJ1-5; CDR3 protein: CASSEDAGDQPQHF; CDR3 DNA: TGTGCCAGCAGTGAAGACGCGGGGGATCAGCCCCAGCATTTT